The rows below give T cell receptor beta chains drawn from one sample of a study of read filtering for tumor transcriptome and immune sequencing. TCRdb ran MiXCR on the reads and lists one entry per CDR3 protein. The data contain 100,000 to 150,000 distinct CDR3 sequences, approximately 13% of them singletons. Source material: a population of CD138-negative cells sorted from bone marrow. The receptors stem from a donor at least 40 years old with multiple myeloma. Both conserved end residues are part of each CDR3. A D gene is named only where the DNA matches it firmly. Only some rows state a clone size, as once, few, many or a class for expanded clones.

cdr3_aa | cdr3_nt | j_call | v_call | clone_size | d_call
CSVEDSVGSGRATGDEQFF | TGCAGCGTTGAAGATTCAGTCGGTAGCGGGAGGGCCACTGGCGATGAGCAGTTCTTC | TRBJ2-1 | TRBV29-1 | medium-sized | TRBD2
CSVEAGRETQYF | TGCAGCGTTGAGGCCGGGCGAGAGACCCAGTACTTC | TRBJ2-5 | TRBV29-1 | many | NA
CASSFGDRSTGELFF | TGCGCCAGCAGCTTCGGGGATCGAAGCACCGGGGAGCTGTTTTTT | TRBJ2-2 | TRBV5-1 | many | NA
CASRTRQGHYGYTF | TGTGCCAGCAGGACTAGACAGGGGCACTATGGCTACACCTTC | TRBJ1-2 | TRBV27 | many | TRBD1
CASIHGSEAFF | TGTGCCAGTATTCACGGTTCTGAAGCTTTCTTT | TRBJ1-1 | TRBV19 | many | NA
CAYQRSGEDQPQHF | TGTGCCTACCAACGATCCGGGGAGGATCAGCCCCAGCATTTT | TRBJ1-5 | TRBV30 | many | NA
CASGLRGSGANVLTF | TGTGCTAGTGGTTTGCGGGGTTCTGGGGCCAACGTCCTGACTTTC | TRBJ2-6 | TRBV12-5 | few | NA
CASSSGHDSSTDTQYF | TGCGCCAGCAGCTCAGGACACGATTCTAGCACAGATACGCAGTATTTT | TRBJ2-3 | TRBV5-1 | many | NA
CASSQGVGKTQYF | TGTGCCAGCAGCCAGGGAGTCGGGAAGACCCAGTACTTC | TRBJ2-5 | TRBV14 | many | NA
CASSLLGRAGYTF | TGTGCCAGCAGCCTCCTGGGCAGGGCTGGCTACACCTTC | TRBJ1-2 | TRBV7-3 | many | NA
CASSARTVNTEAFF | TGTGCCAGCAGCGCGAGGACAGTGAACACTGAAGCTTTCTTT | TRBJ1-1 | TRBV9 | many | NA
CASSLRGQGAQRETQYF | TGTGCCAGCAGCTTAAGAGGACAGGGGGCGCAAAGAGAGACCCAGTACTTC | TRBJ2-5 | TRBV7-3 | many | TRBD1
CSARGDHSYEQYF | TGCAGTGCTAGAGGGGACCACTCCTACGAGCAGTACTTC | TRBJ2-7 | TRBV20-1 | few | NA
CASSSTWSDEQFF | TGTGCCAGCAGTTCGACGTGGTCGGATGAGCAGTTCTTC | TRBJ2-1 | TRBV2 | many | NA
CASSHRGGSETQYF | TGCGCCAGCAGCCACCGGGGGGGGTCAGAGACCCAGTACTTC | TRBJ2-5 | TRBV4-1 | many | TRBD2
CATRRTGAPGAFF | TGTGCCACCAGGAGGACAGGGGCCCCTGGAGCTTTCTTT | TRBJ1-1 | TRBV15 | many | TRBD1
CSARAGTPRNEQFF | TGCAGTGCTAGGGCCGGGACCCCCCGTAATGAGCAGTTCTTC | TRBJ2-1 | TRBV20-1 | once | NA
CASSEYSPLHF | TGTGCCAGCAGTGAATATTCACCCCTCCACTTT | TRBJ1-6 | TRBV2 | many | NA
CSVRDRERNTEAFF | TGCAGCGTCCGAGACCGAGAAAGGAACACTGAAGCTTTCTTT | TRBJ1-1 | TRBV29-1 | many | NA
CAISAGLAGYEQFF | TGTGCCATCAGTGCTGGACTAGCGGGATATGAGCAGTTCTTC | TRBJ2-1 | TRBV10-3 | many | TRBD2
CASSLVVGRSYEQYF | TGTGCCAGCAGCTTAGTGGTCGGGCGGAGCTACGAGCAGTACTTC | TRBJ2-7 | TRBV7-9 | many | NA
CATSRGAWDGELFF | TGTGCCACCAGTAGGGGGGCCTGGGACGGGGAGCTGTTTTTT | TRBJ2-2 | TRBV24-1 | few | NA
CSARTGSSYNEQFF | TGCAGCGCACGGACAGGAAGCTCCTACAATGAGCAGTTCTTC | TRBJ2-1 | TRBV29-1 | many | TRBD1
CACSNPRTSGSGNEQFF | TGCGCCTGCAGCAACCCGCGGACTAGCGGGAGTGGTAATGAGCAGTTCTTC | TRBJ2-1 | TRBV4-3 | NA | TRBD2
CSVVAGAGGNTIYF | TGCAGCGTTGTCGCAGGGGCAGGCGGAAACACCATATATTTT | TRBJ1-3 | TRBV29-1 | NA | NA
CASSLGGEGTEAFF | TGTGCCAGCAGCTTGGGGGGAGAGGGGACTGAAGCTTTCTTT | TRBJ1-1 | TRBV5-6 | many | NA
CASSSRTSGRPGSAEQYF | TGTGCCAGCAGTTCTCGGACTAGCGGGAGGCCCGGGTCTGCCGAGCAGTACTTC | TRBJ2-7 | TRBV11-3 | many | TRBD2
CASSNSFTDTQYF | TGTGCCAGCAGCAATTCTTTCACAGATACGCAGTATTTT | TRBJ2-3 | TRBV7-2 | many | NA
CASGLAGGSRELFF | TGTGCCAGCGGACTAGCGGGAGGCTCCCGGGAGCTGTTTTTT | TRBJ2-2 | TRBV6-1 | many | TRBD2
CATIPGTGIYSGNTIYF | TGTGCCACCATACCCGGGACAGGGATATACTCTGGAAACACCATATATTTT | TRBJ1-3 | TRBV10-3 | few | TRBD1
CQQSAGDSNQPQHF | TGCCAGCAGTCAGCAGGGGATAGCAATCAGCCCCAGCATTTT | TRBJ1-5 | TRBV23-1 | NA | NA
CASSREAGPSYEQYF | TGTGCCAGCAGCCGGGAAGCGGGGCCCTCCTACGAGCAGTACTTC | TRBJ2-7 | TRBV7-7 | NA | TRBD2
CASSPPSISGNTIYF | TGTGCCAGCAGTCCCCCGTCGATCTCTGGAAACACCATATATTTT | TRBJ1-3 | TRBV12-3/TRBV12-4 | NA | NA
CASNLQGAGNTIYF | TGTGCCAGCAACCTACAGGGTGCTGGAAACACCATATATTTT | TRBJ1-3 | TRBV6-6 | NA | NA
CASGDREVRETQYF | TGTGCCAGCGGGGACAGGGAAGTGCGAGAGACCCAGTACTTC | TRBJ2-5 | TRBV19 | many | TRBD1
CASSMGQGNTEAFF | TGCGCCAGCAGCATGGGACAGGGGAACACTGAAGCTTTCTTT | TRBJ1-1 | TRBV5-1 | few | TRBD1
CASSLYSNPSTDTQYF | TGTGCCAGCAGTTTATACAGCAACCCTAGCACAGATACGCAGTATTTT | TRBJ2-3 | TRBV27 | many | NA
CSVVPTSNTGELFF | TGCAGCGTTGTCCCAACTTCCAACACCGGGGAGCTGTTTTTT | TRBJ2-2 | TRBV29-1 | many | NA
CASSPRALDMGCTGELFF | TGTGCCAGCAGCCCAAGGGCCCTCGACATGGGCTGTACCGGGGAGCTGTTTTTT | TRBJ2-2 | TRBV7-3 | NA | NA
CASSPTQTGELFF | TGTGCCAGCAGCCCCACCCAGACCGGGGAGCTGTTTTTT | TRBJ2-2 | TRBV7-9 | many | NA
CASSQATPGLAGVEETQYF | TGCGCCAGCAGCCAAGCGACCCCGGGGCTAGCGGGAGTGGAAGAGACCCAGTACTTC | TRBJ2-5 | TRBV4-1 | many | TRBD2
CSVDVGSRGETQYF | TGCAGCGTTGACGTGGGATCAAGAGGAGAGACCCAGTACTTC | TRBJ2-5 | TRBV29-1 | many | NA
CASSRTGELFF | TGCGCCAGCAGCCGCACCGGGGAGCTGTTTTTT | TRBJ2-2 | TRBV4-3 | many | NA
CASSQRSSYTF | TGTGCCAGCAGCCAGCGAAGCAGCTACACCTTC | TRBJ1-2 | TRBV12-3/TRBV12-4 | many | NA
CASRPIAGSVAKNIQYF | TGTGCCAGCAGGCCAATAGCGGGATCCGTAGCCAAAAACATTCAGTACTTC | TRBJ2-4 | TRBV6-2/TRBV6-3 | many | TRBD2
CASSLGFPGPNSPLHF | TGTGCCAGCAGTTTGGGCTTCCCAGGGCCTAATTCACCCCTCCACTTT | TRBJ1-6 | TRBV12-3/TRBV12-4 | many | NA
CASRHGQLIGPAGNTEAFF | TGTGCCAGCAGGCACGGACAGCTAATCGGTCCGGCGGGGAACACTGAAGCTTTCTTT | TRBJ1-1 | TRBV6-2/TRBV6-3 | many | NA
CATSMDTSYNEQFF | TGTGCCACCAGCATGGACACCTCCTACAATGAGCAGTTCTTC | TRBJ2-1 | TRBV15 | many | NA
CASSPWTASSYNEQFF | TGTGCCAGCAGCCCCTGGACAGCTAGCTCCTACAATGAGCAGTTCTTC | TRBJ2-1 | TRBV7-2 | NA | NA
CASSLLANLRSDTQYF | TGTGCCAGCAGCCTACTAGCTAACCTTCGTTCAGATACGCAGTATTTT | TRBJ2-3 | TRBV11-2 | many | NA
CASSCERMNTEAFF | TGTGCCAGCAGTTGCGAACGGATGAACACTGAAGCTTTCTTT | TRBJ1-1 | TRBV6-5 | few | NA
CASSILRGTLDEQYF | TGTGCCAGCAGCATACTACGGGGGACCCTTGACGAGCAGTACTTC | TRBJ2-7 | TRBV6-2/TRBV6-3 | many | NA
CASSIHSRRGKSSGANVLTF | TGTGCCAGTAGTATACATTCTCGTAGGGGAAAGAGCTCTGGGGCCAACGTCCTGACTTTC | TRBJ2-6 | TRBV19 | few | NA
CASSLGTPLHF | TGCGCCAGCAGCTTGGGGACACCCCTCCACTTT | TRBJ1-6 | TRBV5-1 | many | NA
CASSLGIVGQETQYF | TGTGCCAGCAGTTTGGGCATTGTGGGGCAAGAGACCCAGTACTTC | TRBJ2-5 | TRBV12-3/TRBV12-4 | many | NA
CAISEPGQFMTEAFF | TGTGCCATCAGTGAGCCGGGACAGTTTATGACTGAAGCTTTCTTT | TRBJ1-1 | TRBV10-3 | many | TRBD1
CASTLRRGGETQYF | TGTGCCAGCACCCTGCGGAGGGGCGGAGAGACCCAGTACTTC | TRBJ2-5 | TRBV6-2/TRBV6-3 | many | NA
CASSYDSQETQYF | TGTGCCAGCAGTTACGACAGCCAAGAGACCCAGTACTTC | TRBJ2-5 | TRBV6-2/TRBV6-3 | many | NA
CSATPWPGQQQETQYF | TGCAGTGCTACCCCCTGGCCGGGACAGCAACAAGAGACCCAGTACTTC | TRBJ2-5 | TRBV20-1 | many | TRBD1